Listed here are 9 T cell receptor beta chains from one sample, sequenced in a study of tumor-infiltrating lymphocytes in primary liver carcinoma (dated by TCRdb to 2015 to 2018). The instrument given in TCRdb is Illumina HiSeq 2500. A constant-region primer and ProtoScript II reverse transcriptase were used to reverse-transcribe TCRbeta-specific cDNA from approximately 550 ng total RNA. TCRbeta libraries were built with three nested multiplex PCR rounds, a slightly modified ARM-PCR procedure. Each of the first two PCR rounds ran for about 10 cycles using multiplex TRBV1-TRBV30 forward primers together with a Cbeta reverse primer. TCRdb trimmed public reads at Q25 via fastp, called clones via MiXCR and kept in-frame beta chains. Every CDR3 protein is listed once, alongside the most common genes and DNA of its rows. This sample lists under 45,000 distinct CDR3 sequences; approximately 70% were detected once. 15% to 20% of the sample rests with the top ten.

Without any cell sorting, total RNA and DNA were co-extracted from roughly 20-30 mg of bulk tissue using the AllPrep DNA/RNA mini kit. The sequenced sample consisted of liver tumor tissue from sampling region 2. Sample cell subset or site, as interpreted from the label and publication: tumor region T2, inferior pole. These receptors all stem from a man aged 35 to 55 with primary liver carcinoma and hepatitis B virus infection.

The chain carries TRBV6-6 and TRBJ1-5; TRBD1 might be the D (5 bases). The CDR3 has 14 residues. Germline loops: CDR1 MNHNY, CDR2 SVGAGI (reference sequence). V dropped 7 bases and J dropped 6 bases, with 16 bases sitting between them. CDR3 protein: CASMEGNGSQPQHF. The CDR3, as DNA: TGTGCCAGCATGGAGGGGAACGGCAGTCAGCCCCAGCATTTT.

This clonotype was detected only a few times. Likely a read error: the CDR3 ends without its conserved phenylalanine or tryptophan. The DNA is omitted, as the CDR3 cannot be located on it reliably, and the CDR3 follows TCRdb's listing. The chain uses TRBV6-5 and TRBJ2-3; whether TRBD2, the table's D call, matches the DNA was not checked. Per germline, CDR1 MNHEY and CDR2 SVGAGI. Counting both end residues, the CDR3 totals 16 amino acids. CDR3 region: CASSYGSSGSTDTRYY.

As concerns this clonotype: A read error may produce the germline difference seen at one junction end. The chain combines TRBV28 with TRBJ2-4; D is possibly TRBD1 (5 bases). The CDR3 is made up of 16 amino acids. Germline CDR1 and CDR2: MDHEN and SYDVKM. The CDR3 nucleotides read TGTGCCGGCAGTCAACCAGACAGTATAGCCCAAAACATTCAGTACTTC. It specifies CAGSQPDSIAQNIQYF.

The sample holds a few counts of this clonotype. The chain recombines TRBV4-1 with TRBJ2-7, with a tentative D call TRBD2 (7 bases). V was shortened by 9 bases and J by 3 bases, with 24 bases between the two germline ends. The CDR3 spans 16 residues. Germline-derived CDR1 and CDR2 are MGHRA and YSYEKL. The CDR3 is CASGQVEGGLGYEQYF. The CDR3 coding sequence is TGCGCCAGTGGCCAGGTGGAGGGGGGGCTTGGCTACGAGCAGTACTTC.

The CDR3 sequence is CISSLGGMGTDTQYF. The CDR3 DNA sequence: TGTATCAGCAGCTTGGGCGGGATGGGCACAGATACGCAGTATTTT. This sequence joins TRBV5-4 and TRBJ2-3; D is possibly TRBD2 (6 bases). Germline values: CDR1 SGHNT, CDR2 YYREEE (reference sequence). The CDR3 sequence is 15 residues long.

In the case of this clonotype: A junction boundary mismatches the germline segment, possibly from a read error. The chain's CDR3 is CANSLGTSGSQTDRHYF. The CDR3 coding sequence is TGTGCCAACAGCCTTGGGACTAGCGGGAGTCAAACAGATAGGCACTATTTT. The genes are TRBV11-3 and TRBJ2-3; TRBD2 matches at 14 bases. Germline assignment: CDR1 SGHNT and CDR2 YENEEA. CDR3 length equals 17 residues.

Here the CDR3 reads CSIQSREGREQYF. CDR3 coding DNA: TGCAGTATTCAATCGAGGGAAGGGCGCGAGCAGTACTTC. This chain connects TRBV29-1 to TRBJ2-7; maybe TRBD2 (5 bases). This CDR3 contains 13 residues. Germline-derived CDR1 and CDR2 are SQVTM and ANQGSEA.

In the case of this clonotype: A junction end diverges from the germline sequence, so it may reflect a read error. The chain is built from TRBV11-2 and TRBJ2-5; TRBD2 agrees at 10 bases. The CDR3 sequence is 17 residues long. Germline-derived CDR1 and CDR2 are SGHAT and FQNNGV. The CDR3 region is CAGSLRLAGDSSGIQYF. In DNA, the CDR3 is TGTGCCGGCAGTTTAAGACTAGCGGGTGACTCGAGCGGGATCCAGTACTTC.

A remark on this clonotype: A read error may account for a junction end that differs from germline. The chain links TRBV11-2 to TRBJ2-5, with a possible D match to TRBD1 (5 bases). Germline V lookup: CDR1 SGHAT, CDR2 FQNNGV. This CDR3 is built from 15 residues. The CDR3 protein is CGSSLGASGQDTQYF. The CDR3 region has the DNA TGTGGCAGCAGCTTAGGGGCTAGTGGACAAGATACCCAGTACTTC.